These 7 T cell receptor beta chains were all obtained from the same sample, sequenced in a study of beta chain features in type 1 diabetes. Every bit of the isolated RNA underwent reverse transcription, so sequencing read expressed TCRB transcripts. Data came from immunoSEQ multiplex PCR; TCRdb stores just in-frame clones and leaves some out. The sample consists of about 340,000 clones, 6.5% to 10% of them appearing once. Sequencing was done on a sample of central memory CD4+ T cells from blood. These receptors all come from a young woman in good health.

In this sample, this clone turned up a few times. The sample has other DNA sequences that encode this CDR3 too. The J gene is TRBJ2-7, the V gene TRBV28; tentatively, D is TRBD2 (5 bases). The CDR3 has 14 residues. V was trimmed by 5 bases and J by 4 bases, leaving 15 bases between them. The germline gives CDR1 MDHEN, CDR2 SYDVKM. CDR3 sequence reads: CASSPPGGRYEQYF. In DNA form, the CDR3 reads TGTGCCAGCAGTCCTCCCGGAGGTAGATACGAGCAGTACTTC.

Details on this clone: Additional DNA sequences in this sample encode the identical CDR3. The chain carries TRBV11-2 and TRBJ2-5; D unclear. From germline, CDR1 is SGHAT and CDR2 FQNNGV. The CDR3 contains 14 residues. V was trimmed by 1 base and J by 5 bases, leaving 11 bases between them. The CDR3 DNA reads TGTGCCAGCAGCTTAGGGGGATCGAAGGAGACCCAGTACTTC. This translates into CASSLGGSKETQYF. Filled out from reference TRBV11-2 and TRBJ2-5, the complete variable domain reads EAGVAQSPRYKIIEKRQSVAFWCNPISGHATLYWYQQILGQGPKLLIQFQNNGVVDDSQLPKDRFSAERLKGVDSTLKIQPAKLEDSAVYLCASSLGGSKETQYFGPGTRLLVL.

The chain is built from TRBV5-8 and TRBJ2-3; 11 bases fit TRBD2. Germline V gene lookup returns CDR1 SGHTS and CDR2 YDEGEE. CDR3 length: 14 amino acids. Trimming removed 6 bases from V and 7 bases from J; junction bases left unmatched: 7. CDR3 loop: CASKLAGGFHTQYF. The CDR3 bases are TGTGCCAGCAAGCTAGCGGGAGGCTTTCATACGCAGTATTTT.

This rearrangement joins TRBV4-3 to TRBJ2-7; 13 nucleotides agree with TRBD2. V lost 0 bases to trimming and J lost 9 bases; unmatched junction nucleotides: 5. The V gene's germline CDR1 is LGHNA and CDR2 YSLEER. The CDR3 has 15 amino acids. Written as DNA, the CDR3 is TGCGCCAGCAGCCAAGAACCCGGACTAGCGGGAGTGCAGTACTTC. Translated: CASSQEPGLAGVQYF.

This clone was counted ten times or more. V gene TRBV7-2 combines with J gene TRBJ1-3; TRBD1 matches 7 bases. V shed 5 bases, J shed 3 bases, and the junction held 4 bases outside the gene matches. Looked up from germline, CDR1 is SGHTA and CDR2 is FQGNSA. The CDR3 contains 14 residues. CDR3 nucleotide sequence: TGTGCCAGCAGCCCAGGGGGTTTTGGAAACACCATATATTTT. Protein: CASSPGGFGNTIYF.

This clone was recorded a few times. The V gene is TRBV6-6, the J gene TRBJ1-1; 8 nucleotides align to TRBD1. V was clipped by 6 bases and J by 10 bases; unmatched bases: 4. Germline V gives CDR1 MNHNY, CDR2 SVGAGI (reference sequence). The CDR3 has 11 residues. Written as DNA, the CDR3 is TGTGCCAGCAGATTCGACAGGGGAGCTTTCTTT. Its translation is CASRFDRGAFF.

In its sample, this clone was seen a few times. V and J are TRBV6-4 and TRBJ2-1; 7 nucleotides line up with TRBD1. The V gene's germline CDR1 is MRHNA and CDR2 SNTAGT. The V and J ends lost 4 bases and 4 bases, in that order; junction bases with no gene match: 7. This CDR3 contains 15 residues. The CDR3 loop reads CASSATGAGYNEQFF. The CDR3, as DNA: TGTGCCAGCAGTGCAACAGGGGCGGGTTACAATGAGCAGTTCTTC.